This section outlines one T cell receptor beta chain sequence together with its context. This entry is derived from a study of blood T cell repertoires in COVID-19. Overall study: Donors in the United States, Italy and Spain gave samples during acute or convalescent COVID-19. PBMCs, B-cell-depleted T cells, or T cells were the source of the cDNA or gDNA that made up the material.

Trimming at V came to 5 bases and at J to 0 bases, leaving 7 bases not matched to a gene. This CDR3 has 15 residues. Germline V gene lookup returns CDR1 SGHNT and CDR2 YYREEE (reference sequence). As originally analysed: Estimated nucleated cell counts came from reference gene primer amplification. Generated by immunoSEQ multiplex PCR, the TCRdb table keeps only in-frame clones and is missing some. V and J calls and clone size are copied from that table; D and trimming were computed from the DNA. The sample lists roughly 90,000 clones; 90% were seen once. The source of this sequence is a human donor with active COVID-19. The donor label of this sample is uncertain. The chain couples TRBV5-4 to TRBJ1-1, with TRBD1 matching over 7 bases. The sequenced sample was peripheral blood. CDR3 sequence (DNA): TGTGCCAGCAGAGGGACAGCGGCCCTGAACACTGAAGCTTTCTTT. Its translation is CASRGTAALNTEAFF.